The 27 T cell receptor beta chains presented below share a single source sample, sequenced in a study of blood T cell repertoires in COVID-19. Only in-frame clones appear in the TCRdb table, and some are missing; sequencing was by immunoSEQ multiplex PCR. This sample has about 300,000 clones, with about 87% found just once. The sequencing sample was made of peripheral blood. The receptors here all came from a man in his 70s with acute or convalescent COVID-19.

This chain uses TRBV5-1 with TRBJ2-7, with D possibly being TRBD1 (5 bases). The CDR3 has 14 amino acids. V was cut by 5 bases and J by 2 bases, with 14 bases left in between. CDR1 SGHRS and CDR2 YFSETQ come from the germline V gene. The CDR3 region is CASRKATDTYEQYF. The DNA of the CDR3 is TGCGCCAGCAGGAAGGCTACGGACACCTACGAGCAGTACTTC.

V is TRBV9 and J is TRBJ2-5, with TRBD2 matching over 9 bases. From germline, CDR1 is SGDLS and CDR2 YYNGEE. The ends lost 0 bases at V and 5 bases at J; junction bases unmatched: 5. The CDR3 runs 15 residues. CDR3 residues: CASSVVAGGRETQYF. CDR3 bases: TGTGCCAGCAGCGTAGTCGCGGGGGGGCGGGAGACCCAGTACTTC.

The V call is TRBV6-5, the J call TRBJ1-2, with 9 bases matching TRBD1. Germline V gene lookup returns CDR1 MNHEY and CDR2 SVGAGI. CDR3 length: 14 residues. With V trimmed by 5 bases and J by 4 bases, 5 bases remained unmatched. This chain's CDR3 is CASSRTGAGYGYTF. CDR3 sequence (DNA): TGTGCCAGCAGTAGGACAGGGGCAGGCTATGGCTACACCTTC.

The rearrangement uses TRBV6-5 and TRBJ1-5; unclear D gene. Germline V CDR1 and CDR2: MNHEY, SVGAGI. V lost 7 bases to trimming and J lost 6 bases, with 13 bases between them. This CDR3 region has 13 residues. The CDR3: CASMEVRGQPQHF. The CDR3 DNA reads as TGTGCCAGCATGGAGGTTCGAGGTCAGCCCCAGCATTTT.

The V gene is TRBV11-3, the J gene TRBJ2-1; weak D call: TRBD2 (6 bases). Trimming removed 3 bases from V and 6 bases from J, with 15 bases in between. Germline CDR1 SGHNT, CDR2 YENEEA. The CDR3 is 15 residues long. CDR3 nucleotide sequence: TGTGCCAGCAGCTTCGGGCTAGCGACCATCAATGAGCAGTTCTTC. Residues: CASSFGLATINEQFF.

The V gene is TRBV9, the J gene TRBJ2-1; 9 nucleotides line up with TRBD1. This CDR3 is built from 16 residues. Germline CDR1 and CDR2: SGDLS and YYNGEE. J lost 4 bases, V lost 4 bases, and 9 bases had no gene match. The DNA for the CDR3 is TGTGCCAGCAGCACCTCCGGGACAGGGACATACAATGAGCAGTTCTTC. Protein product: CASSTSGTGTYNEQFF.

This chain links TRBV5-4 with TRBJ2-3; 10 bases are shared with TRBD1. V trimming: 1 base; J trimming: 4 bases; junction bases outside the gene matches: 3. In germline, CDR1 is SGHNT, CDR2 YYREEE (reference sequence). CDR3 length: 15 amino acids. CDR3: CASSLKDRGADTQYF. CDR3 nucleotide sequence: TGTGCCAGCAGCTTGAAGGACAGGGGGGCAGATACGCAGTATTTT. Complete variable domain (other parts from reference TRBV5-4 and TRBJ2-3): ETGVTQSPTHLIKTRGQQVTLRCSSQSGHNTVSWYQQALGQGPQFIFQYYREEENGRGNFPPRFSGLQFPNYSSELNVNALELDDSALYLCASSLKDRGADTQYFGPGTRLTVL.

This chain uses TRBV28 with TRBJ1-5; D ambiguous. Between the trimmed V and J ends, which lost 2 bases and 4 bases, there was a span of 9 bases. Germline V gene lookup returns CDR1 MDHEN and CDR2 SYDVKM. The CDR3 sequence is 14 residues long. The CDR3 loop is CASSLGTQNQPQHF. CDR3 coding DNA: TGTGCCAGCAGTTTAGGAACACAGAATCAGCCCCAGCATTTT.

Comment on this clone: The same CDR3 is also encoded by other DNA sequences in this sample. The J gene is TRBJ2-7, the V gene TRBV18; the D is unclear. V gave up 3 bases and J gave up 2 bases, with 5 bases separating them. CDR3 length: 12 residues. From germline, CDR1 is KGHSH and CDR2 LQKENI. The CDR3 region is CASSPQTYEQYF. CDR3 nucleotides: TGTGCCAGCTCACCCCAGACCTACGAGCAGTACTTC.

The chain combines TRBV7-2 with TRBJ2-2, with TRBD1 matching over 10 bases. This CDR3 has 15 amino acids. From germline, CDR1 is SGHTA and CDR2 FQGNSA. V shed 3 bases and J 4 bases; nucleotides not matched to a gene: 2. The CDR3 DNA follows: TGTGCCAGCAGCTTGACAGGGGGCGGCACCGGGGAGCTGTTTTTT. This sequence encodes CASSLTGGGTGELFF.

This chain connects TRBV5-1 to TRBJ2-5, with 9 bases identical to TRBD2. The germline V gene has CDR1 SGHRS and CDR2 YFSETQ. The CDR3 has 14 residues. J lost 4 bases, V lost 4 bases, and 5 bases had no gene match. The CDR3 DNA sequence: TGCGCCAGCAGCAATCCTAGCGGGATAGAGACCCAGTACTTC. This translates into CASSNPSGIETQYF.

The chain couples TRBV4-2 to TRBJ1-2; maybe TRBD1 (6 bases). The V gene's germline CDR1 is LGHNA and CDR2 YNFKEQ. There are 11 residues in the CDR3. With 4 bases removed from V and 8 bases from J, the gap between germline ends came to 8 bases. In DNA, the CDR3 is TGTGCCAGCAGCCCAGGGGCCGGCTACACCTTC. Translated: CASSPGAGYTF.

J is TRBJ2-7 and V is TRBV18, with D possibly matching TRBD1 (5 bases). The CDR3 runs 13 residues. The germline V and J ends were trimmed by 3 bases and 7 bases, with 13 bases remaining between them. The germline V gene has CDR1 KGHSH and CDR2 LQKENI. The CDR3 protein is CASSPVTGIEQYF. The CDR3 DNA follows: TGTGCCAGCTCACCGGTCACAGGAATAGAGCAGTACTTC.

This chain joins TRBV19 and TRBJ2-5; a possible D gene is TRBD2 (6 bases). The CDR3 length is 15 residues. From germline, CDR1 is LNHDA and CDR2 SQIVND (reference sequence). Trimming took off 6 bases at V and 7 bases at J, with 21 bases between the two ends. CDR3 sequence (DNA): TGTGCCAGTAGCTCCGACAGACCGTCCGGGGGGACCCAGTACTTC. Amino acid sequence: CASSSDRPSGGTQYF.

The chain links TRBV7-8 to TRBJ1-2; D not certain. V lost 2 bases, J lost 4 bases, and 14 bases lay in between. The CDR3 length is 15 residues. Germline values: CDR1 SGHVS, CDR2 FQNEAQ. This CDR3 is CASSLKSGVGYGYTF. In DNA, the CDR3 is TGTGCCAGCAGCTTAAAGTCAGGCGTGGGCTATGGCTACACCTTC.

J is TRBJ1-4 and V is TRBV19; D uncertain. The CDR3 is made up of 13 amino acids. Deletions cut 4 bases from V and 8 bases from J, with 11 bases between. Germline CDR1 reads LNHDA; CDR2 reads SQIVND (reference sequence). This CDR3 is CASSNPRGEKLFF. As DNA, the CDR3 is TGTGCCAGTAGTAACCCGAGAGGAGAAAAACTGTTTTTT.

The chain links TRBV23-1 to TRBJ1-2, with 8 bases aligning to TRBD1. TRBV23-1 is placed among ORFs of uncertain function. The J segment lost 4 bases and the V segment lost 7 bases, leaving 8 bases of the junction unmatched. This CDR3 is 14 amino acids long. The CDR3 nucleotides are TGCGCCAGCATGGGACAGGATGGGCCCTATGGCTACACCTTC. The encoded protein is CASMGQDGPYGYTF.

The chain has TRBV9 and TRBJ1-1; 9 nucleotides line up with TRBD1. The CDR3 is made up of 17 amino acids. Trimming cost V 6 bases and J 3 bases; bases outside gene matches: 15. Germline V gene lookup returns CDR1 SGDLS and CDR2 YYNGEE. CDR3: CASTDWIRTGVDTEAFF. The CDR3 coding sequence is TGTGCCAGCACCGACTGGATACGGACAGGGGTGGACACTGAAGCTTTCTTT.

This chain links TRBV6-2 or TRBV6-3 with TRBJ2-2; 10 nucleotides align to TRBD2. This CDR3 has 18 amino acids. CDR1 and CDR2 (germline): MNHEY, SVGEGT. V dropped 2 bases and J dropped 3; count of bases not matched to a gene: 9. In DNA form, the CDR3 reads TGTGCCAGCAGTTACGGATTAGCGGGGGGCCGATACACCGGGGAGCTGTTTTTT. This encodes CASSYGLAGGRYTGELFF.

The gene calls are TRBV2 and TRBJ2-7; no clear D. The V end lost 4 bases, the J end lost 0 bases, and 10 bases lay between the germline ends. Germline loops: CDR1 SNHLY, CDR2 FYNNEI. This CDR3 contains 14 residues. CDR3: CASSVHWHSYEQYF. The CDR3 region has the DNA TGTGCCAGCAGTGTCCATTGGCACTCCTACGAGCAGTACTTC.

The rearrangement uses TRBV5-5 and TRBJ2-1, with D hard to call. V lost 2 bases, J lost 0 bases, and 9 bases lay in between. Per the germline V gene, CDR1 is SGHKS and CDR2 is YYEKEE (reference sequence). The CDR3 has 15 residues. CDR3 sequence reads: CASSFDYSSYNEQFF. CDR3 in DNA: TGTGCCAGCAGCTTCGATTACAGCTCCTACAATGAGCAGTTCTTC.

The J gene is TRBJ1-2, the V gene TRBV18; maybe TRBD1 (6 bases). Germline V CDR1 and CDR2: KGHSH, LQKENI. V lost 0 bases, J lost 3 bases, and 11 bases lay in between. The CDR3 totals 15 residues. The chain's CDR3 is CASSPPMTGDYGYTF. Here the CDR3 DNA reads TGTGCCAGCTCACCACCGATGACAGGCGACTATGGCTACACCTTC.

The count of this clone is one. The J gene is TRBJ2-7, the V gene TRBV9; TRBD2 agrees at 10 bases. Germline V gene data show CDR1 as SGDLS and CDR2 as YYNGEE. CDR3 length: 16 residues. J was trimmed by 5 bases and V by 4 bases; bases with no gene match: 12. Here the CDR3 reads CASSPQGLAGDDEQYF. CDR3 nucleotides: TGTGCCAGCAGCCCACAAGGGCTAGCGGGAGATGACGAGCAGTACTTC.

This sequence joins TRBV6-5 and TRBJ2-3; no clear D. Germline CDR1 and CDR2: MNHEY and SVGAGI. The CDR3 contains 12 residues. The germline V and J ends were trimmed by 6 bases and 2 bases, with 6 bases remaining between them. The DNA of the CDR3 is TGTGCCAGCAGCTACCACACAGATACGCAGTATTTT. Translated: CASSYHTDTQYF.

This sequence joins TRBV4-1 and TRBJ2-5; TRBD2 agrees at 9 bases. CDR1 is MGHRA and CDR2 is YSYEKL in the germline V gene. J gave up 5 bases and V 0 bases, and 4 bases lay outside the gene matches. The CDR3 consists of 15 residues. The CDR3 coding sequence is TGCGCCAGCAGCCAAGATCCCCTAGCGGGGGAGACCCAGTACTTC. Its protein is CASSQDPLAGETQYF.

The rearrangement joins TRBV20-1 to TRBJ2-6; unclear D gene. Trimming took 3 bases from V and 0 from J, leaving 12 bases between them. The CDR3 has 16 residues. Germline CDR1 DFQATT, CDR2 SNEGSKA (reference sequence). The DNA of the CDR3 is TGCAGTGCTAGTTTCCAGGCCTACTCTGGGGCCAACGTCCTGACTTTC. This sequence encodes CSASFQAYSGANVLTF.

In the case of this clone: The sample contains more than one DNA sequence encoding this CDR3. This rearrangement joins TRBV7-2 to TRBJ2-1, with 9 bases lining up with TRBD2. The CDR3 contains 14 residues. The germline CDR1 and CDR2 sequences are SGHTA and FQGNSA. J was trimmed by 4 bases and V by 6 bases; bases with no gene match: 4. The CDR3 nucleotides are TGTGCCAGCAGTCTTCTAGCGGGGTACAATGAGCAGTTCTTC. It codes for CASSLLAGYNEQFF.